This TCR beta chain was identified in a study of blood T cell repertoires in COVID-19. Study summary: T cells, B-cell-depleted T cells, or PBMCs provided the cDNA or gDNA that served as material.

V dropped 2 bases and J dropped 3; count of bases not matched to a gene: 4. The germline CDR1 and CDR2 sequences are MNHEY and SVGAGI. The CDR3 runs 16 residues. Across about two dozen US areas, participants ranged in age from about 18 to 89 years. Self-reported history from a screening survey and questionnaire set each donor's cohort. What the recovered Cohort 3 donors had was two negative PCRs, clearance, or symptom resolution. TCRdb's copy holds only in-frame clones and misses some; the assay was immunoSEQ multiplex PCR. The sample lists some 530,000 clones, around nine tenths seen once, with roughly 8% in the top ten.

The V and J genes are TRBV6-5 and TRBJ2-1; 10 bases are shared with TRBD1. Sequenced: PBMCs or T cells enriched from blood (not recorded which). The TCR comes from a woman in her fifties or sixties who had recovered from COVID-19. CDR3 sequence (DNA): TGTGCCAGCAGTTACGCGACAGGGGGCGACTACAATGAGCAGTTCTTC. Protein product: CASSYATGGDYNEQFF.